These 17 T cell receptor beta chains originate from one sample sequenced in a study of blood T cell repertoires in COVID-19. TCRdb's table, derived via immunoSEQ multiplex PCR, lists solely in-frame clones and lacks some. Among about 190,000 clones listed, almost 90% were seen once. Sequencing was performed on peripheral blood. These receptors were taken from a man aged 45-60 years with acute or convalescent COVID-19.

The genes are TRBV2 and TRBJ2-2; a possible D gene is TRBD1 (5 bases). The germline V gene encodes CDR1 SNHLY and CDR2 FYNNEI. V lost 4 bases and J lost 5, with 14 bases in between. This CDR3 comprises 15 residues. The DNA of the CDR3 is TGTGCCAGCAGTGGGGGCAGGGTGAGGACCGGGGAGCTGTTTTTT. This encodes CASSGGRVRTGELFF.

This chain links TRBV7-9 with TRBJ2-3, with 16 nucleotides matching TRBD2. Per the germline V gene, CDR1 is SEHNR and CDR2 is FQNEAQ (reference sequence). There are 18 residues in the CDR3. V shed 5 bases and J 3 bases; nucleotides not matched to a gene: 8. The CDR3 DNA sequence: TGTGCCAGCAGCCTGGGACTAGCGGGGGGGCAAAGGACAGATACGCAGTATTTT. Translated, it gives CASSLGLAGGQRTDTQYF.

This clone has a single count. The chain couples TRBV18 to TRBJ2-5, with 12 bases fitting TRBD2. Germline CDR1 KGHSH, CDR2 LQKENI. J lost 4 bases, V lost 3 bases, and 3 bases had no gene match. The CDR3 has 15 amino acids. CDR3 in amino acids: CASSPGLAGSETQYF. For the CDR3, the DNA is TGTGCCAGCTCACCCGGACTAGCGGGGTCAGAGACCCAGTACTTC.

The genes are TRBV11-3 and TRBJ1-6, with 7 positions matching TRBD1. CDR3 length: 12 amino acids. Trimming took 3 bases from V and 13 from J; bases not matched to a gene: 3. From germline, CDR1 is SGHNT and CDR2 YENEEA. This chain's CDR3 is CASSFSTGPLHF. DNA for the CDR3: TGTGCCAGCAGCTTCTCGACAGGGCCCCTCCACTTT.

The V gene is TRBV6-5, the J gene TRBJ2-7; 11 bases fit TRBD1. Unmatched junction bases numbered 4, after V lost 6 bases and J lost 3 bases. The CDR3 length is 14 residues. Per the germline V gene, CDR1 is MNHEY and CDR2 is SVGAGI. The CDR3 spells CASRPDRGLYEQYF. CDR3 coding DNA: TGTGCCAGCAGGCCGGACAGGGGGCTCTACGAGCAGTACTTC.

The chain recombines TRBV5-1 with TRBJ2-7, with D possibly being TRBD1 (5 bases). Per the germline V gene, CDR1 is SGHRS and CDR2 is YFSETQ. This CDR3 comprises 14 residues. V was cut by 1 base and J by 6 bases, with 14 bases left in between. The CDR3 here is CASSLLGQGGEQYF. The CDR3 DNA reads as TGCGCCAGCAGCTTGCTTGGGCAGGGTGGCGAGCAGTACTTC.

The chain has TRBV7-2 and TRBJ2-3, with D maybe TRBD2 (6 bases). V dropped 2 bases and J dropped 0 bases, with 15 bases sitting between them. Germline lookup yields CDR1 SGHTA and CDR2 FQGNSA. This CDR3 is built from 17 residues. CDR3 in DNA: TGTGCCAGCAGCTTATTCCGGGGGAGATCTAGCACAGATACGCAGTATTTT. Translated: CASSLFRGRSSTDTQYF. Full variable domain (missing parts from reference TRBV7-2 and TRBJ2-3): GAGVSQSPSNKVTEKGKDVELRCDPISGHTALYWYRQSLGQGLEFLIYFQGNSAPDKSGLPSDRFSAERTGGSVSTLTIQRTQQEDSAVYLCASSLFRGRSSTDTQYFGPGTRLTVL.

The chain carries TRBV25-1 and TRBJ1-1; D gene ambiguous. V was pared by 0 bases and J by 1 base, with 9 bases between. Germline CDR1 and CDR2: MGHDK and SYGVNS. The CDR3 loop spans 15 amino acids. The CDR3 reads CASSEYKAGNTEAFF. CDR3 DNA sequence: TGTGCCAGCAGTGAATATAAGGCAGGGAACACTGAAGCTTTCTTT.

V usage is TRBV19 and J usage is TRBJ1-5; D gene ambiguous. V lost 8 bases to trimming and J lost 6 bases, with 26 bases between them. Germline lookup yields CDR1 LNHDA and CDR2 SQIVND (reference sequence). This CDR3 spans 17 amino acids. This CDR3 reads CASFPTAHYSPGQPQHF. DNA for the CDR3: TGTGCCAGTTTCCCCACCGCCCATTACTCCCCTGGTCAGCCCCAGCATTTT.

The rearrangement uses TRBV19 and TRBJ1-2; a weak D match, TRBD1 (6 bases). V was shortened by 6 bases and J by 4 bases, with 15 bases between the two germline ends. The CDR3 runs 14 residues. CDR1 is LNHDA and CDR2 is SQIVND in the germline V gene (reference sequence). The CDR3 region is CASRSRGSSYGYTF. CDR3 nucleotides: TGTGCCAGTAGGTCCAGGGGAAGCAGCTATGGCTACACCTTC.

This rearrangement joins TRBV24-1 to TRBJ1-4, with D uncertain. The CDR3 is 13 amino acids. The V gene lost 5 bases and the J gene lost 8 bases, with 11 bases spanning the gap. Germline CDR1 and CDR2: KGHDR and SFDVKD. The CDR3 here is CATSGSHGEKLFF. CDR3 coding DNA: TGTGCCACCAGTGGAAGCCACGGGGAAAAACTGTTTTTT.

This chain joins TRBV3-1 (or the pseudogene TRBV3-2) and TRBJ1-3; 8 bases are a match to TRBD1. The CDR3 has 14 residues. Germline trimming cut 6 bases from V and 0 bases from J; bases unmatched to any gene: 1. The germline gives CDR1 LGHDT, CDR2 YNNKEL (reference sequence). CDR3 residues: CASSTGGSGNTIYF. The CDR3 DNA reads TGTGCCAGCAGTACAGGGGGCTCTGGAAACACCATATATTTT.

The chain uses TRBV6-2 or TRBV6-3 and TRBJ2-5, with D unclear. The length of the CDR3 is 15 residues. Germline V gene lookup returns CDR1 MNHEY and CDR2 SVGEGT. V was pared by 2 bases and J by 0 bases, with 10 bases between. The CDR3 loop is CASSYNDKYQETQYF. CDR3 nucleotide sequence: TGTGCCAGCAGTTACAATGACAAATACCAAGAGACCCAGTACTTC.

V is TRBV6-1 and J is TRBJ1-2, with 11 bases matching TRBD1. Germline values: CDR1 MNHNS, CDR2 SASEGT. V dropped 3 bases and J dropped 3; count of bases not matched to a gene: 6. The CDR3 is 16 residues long. CDR3 in amino acids: CASSEGWGQGDYGYTF. The CDR3 DNA reads TGTGCCAGCAGTGAGGGTTGGGGACAGGGGGACTATGGCTACACCTTC.

The rearrangement links TRBV14 to TRBJ2-2; perhaps TRBD1 as D (6 bases). The CDR3 has 14 residues. V shed 6 bases and J shed 1 base, with 9 bases lying between them. From germline, CDR1 is SGHDN and CDR2 FVKESK. The CDR3: CASSRQVNTGELFF. CDR3 DNA sequence: TGTGCCAGCAGTCGACAGGTGAACACCGGGGAGCTGTTTTTT.

This chain connects TRBV7-3 to TRBJ2-1, with D perhaps matching TRBD1 (6 bases). The CDR3 contains 14 residues. Trimming shortened V by 5 bases and J by 2 bases, and 10 bases separated the two germline ends. The germline CDR1 and CDR2 sequences are SGHTA and FQGTGA. The CDR3 DNA is TGTGCCAGCAGCGTACAGGGTACCTACAATGAGCAGTTCTTC. Encoded protein: CASSVQGTYNEQFF.

The rearrangement links TRBV11-3 to TRBJ2-3; D possibly corresponds to TRBD1 (5 bases). The CDR3 extends over 15 amino acids. The V gene lost 1 base and the J gene lost 2 bases, with 10 bases spanning the gap. CDR1 and CDR2 from the germline V gene are SGHNT and YENEEA. Written as DNA, the CDR3 is TGTGCCAGCAGCTTAGGTCAGGGAACCACAGATACGCAGTATTTT. This codes for CASSLGQGTTDTQYF.